This TCR beta chain was identified in a study of control samples from healthy donors and cancer patients. Assay used: immunoSEQ multiplex PCR; TCRdb lists only in-frame clones, some missing. This table holds 70,000 to 75,000 clones, about nine tenths found once. With 1 base removed from V and 7 bases from J, the gap between germline ends came to 7 bases. The CDR3 runs 13 residues. The genes are TRBV12-3 or TRBV12-4 and TRBJ1-4; D remains unclear. Sequencing was carried out using PBMCs. The sequence came from a man aged 55 to 70 with lung cancer. This chain's CDR3 is CASSLGAPEKLFF. The CDR3 DNA is TGTGCCAGCAGTTTAGGGGCGCCTGAAAAACTGTTTTTT.